Given below is one T cell receptor beta chain in context. As to treatment: 15 to 20 received Ad26.COV2.S at low or high dose, single or two shots; 5 received placebo; per-sample allocation not given. Day 63 after the first injection of vaccine or placebo was the sampling time. Profiled with immunoSEQ multiplex PCR; TCRdb holds only in-frame clones, not every one. The sample contains about 500,000 clones, roughly nine tenths of which appear only once. V was cut by 1 base and J by 3 bases, with 12 bases left in between. CDR1 LGHDT and CDR2 YNNKEL come from the germline V gene (reference sequence). The CDR3 is made up of 16 amino acids. The data were taken from a study of Ad26.COV2.S vaccination and SARS-CoV-2 variants.

The sequencing used peripheral blood, collected in a trial of Ad26.COV2.S vaccine versus placebo. The TCR originated in a person between 18 and 59 years old who received the Ad26.COV2.S COVID-19 vaccine or a placebo. The V and J genes are TRBV3-1 (or the pseudogene TRBV3-2) and TRBJ1-4; D gene ambiguous. The DNA of the CDR3 is TGTGCCAGCAGCCAAGGGGTATATGGGTCTAATGAAAAACTGTTTTTT. Protein: CASSQGVYGSNEKLFF.